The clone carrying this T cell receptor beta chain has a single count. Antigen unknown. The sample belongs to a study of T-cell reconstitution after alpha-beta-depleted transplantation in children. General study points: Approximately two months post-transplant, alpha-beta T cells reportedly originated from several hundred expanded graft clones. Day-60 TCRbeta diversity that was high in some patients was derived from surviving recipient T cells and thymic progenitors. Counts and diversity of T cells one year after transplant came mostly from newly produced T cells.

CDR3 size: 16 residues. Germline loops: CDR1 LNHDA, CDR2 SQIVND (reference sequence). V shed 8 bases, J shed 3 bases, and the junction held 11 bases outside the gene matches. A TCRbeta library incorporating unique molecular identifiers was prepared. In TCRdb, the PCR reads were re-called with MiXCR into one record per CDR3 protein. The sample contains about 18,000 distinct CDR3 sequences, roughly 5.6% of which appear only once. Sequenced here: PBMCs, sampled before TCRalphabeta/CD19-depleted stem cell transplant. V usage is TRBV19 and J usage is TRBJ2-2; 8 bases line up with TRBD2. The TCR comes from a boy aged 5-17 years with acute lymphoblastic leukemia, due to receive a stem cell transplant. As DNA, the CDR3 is TGTGCCAGTCAGGGCGGTAGCGGGGCAGACACCGGGGAGCTGTTTTTT. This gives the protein CASQGGSGADTGELFF.